A selection of T cell receptor beta chains follows, all from one sample in a study of T cell clones after liver transplantation. Method: immunoSEQ multiplex PCR; TCRdb's copy keeps in-frame clones and lacks some. Counted here are 55,000 to 75,000 clones, 70% occurring once; the ten biggest clones make up about 2.8%. Sequences were derived from CD4+ T cells from blood, sampled at the approximately 16-month timepoint. These receptor sequences come from a human patient who received a liver transplant. Some T cells could come from the graft donor. The CDR3 runs from the conserved cysteine through the conserved F or W. A D gene is named only where the DNA matches it firmly. Not every row has a clone size; where given, it reads once, few, many or a size class.

clone size	D gene	V gene	J gene	CDR3 DNA	CDR3 protein
.	.	TRBV6-1	TRBJ2-1	TGTGCCAGCAGGGACCTACGGGGGCAGTTCTTC	CASRDLRGQFF
once	.	TRBV5-1	TRBJ2-5	TGCGCCAGCAGCTTGGCGGGTGTGGAGACCCAGTACTTC	CASSLAGVETQYF
.	.	TRBV11-3	TRBJ2-1	TGTGCCAGCAGCCGGGACGACCCCTTCTACAATGAGCAGTTCTTC	CASSRDDPFYNEQFF
.	TRBD1	TRBV27	TRBJ1-5	TGTGCCAGCAGTCCCCGGACAGGGGATCAGCCCCAGCATTTT	CASSPRTGDQPQHF
.	.	TRBV28	TRBJ2-1	TGTGCCAGCAGTCAGAACAATGAGCAGTTCTTC	CASSQNNEQFF
.	TRBD2	TRBV5-1	TRBJ2-5	TGCGCCAGCAGCTCAGGACTAGCGGAAGAGACCCAGTACTTC	CASSSGLAEETQYF
.	.	TRBV14	TRBJ2-2	TGTGCCAGCAGCCAACATGGGTCTCTGAACACCGGGGAGCTGTTTTTT	CASSQHGSLNTGELFF
.	TRBD1	TRBV19	TRBJ1-6	TGTGCCAGTAGTATGACTGGACAGGGTAATTCACCCCTCCACTTT	CASSMTGQGNSPLHF
.	.	TRBV10-3	TRBJ1-1	TGTGCCATCAGCCCCATAGGAGCTTTCTTT	CAISPIGAFF
medium-sized	TRBD1	TRBV30	TRBJ2-7	TGTGCCTGGAGTGGGAGACAGGGTTCCTACGAGCAGTACTTC	CAWSGRQGSYEQYF
.	TRBD2	TRBV2	TRBJ2-5	TGTGCCAGCAGTGTCGCGGGACTAGCGGGTGAGACCCAGTACTTC	CASSVAGLAGETQYF
.	.	TRBV5-1	TRBJ1-1	TGCGCCAGCAGCTTGGGAGTGGCGGGGAACACTGAAGCTTTCTTT	CASSLGVAGNTEAFF
.	TRBD2	TRBV7-2	TRBJ2-3	TGTGCCAGCAGCCCCAGCGGGGCTAGCACAGATACGCAGTATTTT	CASSPSGASTDTQYF
few	.	TRBV6-1	TRBJ1-5	TGTGCCAGCAGTGAAGGGTATGGAGATCAGCCCCAGCATTTT	CASSEGYGDQPQHF
.	.	TRBV18	TRBJ1-1	TGTGCCAGCTCACCCTCACGAGACAGAGAAGCTTTCTTT	CASSPSRDREAFF
.	TRBD1	TRBV18	TRBJ2-3	TGTGCCAGCTCACTTGGGACAGGGTGGACAGATACGCAGTATTTT	CASSLGTGWTDTQYF
.	.	TRBV5-1	TRBJ1-4	TGCGCCAGCAGGCTCGGGAGGGGGACAACTAATGAAAAACTGTTTTTT	CASRLGRGTTNEKLFF
.	.	TRBV29-1	TRBJ2-1	TGCAGCGTTTGGAAAGTAGCTGGTGAGCAGTTCTTC	CSVWKVAGEQFF
medium-sized	.	TRBV7-9	TRBJ2-5	TGTGCCAGCAGCTTAATTCCGGGGGCCCAGTACTTC	CASSLIPGAQYF
.	.	TRBV29-1	TRBJ1-5	TGCAGCGTTGGAAACAGGGCGAATCAGCCCCAGCATTTT	CSVGNRANQPQHF
once	.	TRBV5-6	TRBJ2-4	TGTGCCAGCAGCGCCTCGGACAGAAACATTCAGTACTTC	CASSASDRNIQYF
.	.	TRBV6-5	TRBJ1-1	TGTGCCAGCAGCCTACCCTCCCCTGAAGCTTTCTTT	CASSLPSPEAFF
.	.	TRBV4-3	TRBJ2-4	TGCGCCAGCAGCCAAGAGTTAGCGGTAGCCAAAAACATTCAGTACTTC	CASSQELAVAKNIQYF
once	.	TRBV7-9	TRBJ1-1	TGTGCCAGCAGCTTAGAGGCAAACACTGAAGCTTTCTTT	CASSLEANTEAFF
.	TRBD1	TRBV6-1	TRBJ2-7	TGTGCCAGCAGTGGGATACCGGGACAGGCTTCCTTC	CASSGIPGQASF
.	TRBD1	TRBV6-5	TRBJ2-7	TGTGCCAGCAGACCCCATCAGGACAGGGTTCGTGAGCAGTACTTC	CASRPHQDRVREQYF
.	.	TRBV7-2	TRBJ2-1	TGTGCCAGCAGCCAACCTGGGAATGAGCAGTTCTTC	CASSQPGNEQFF
.	.	TRBV29-1	TRBJ1-1	TGCAGCGTTGAAGATCCCCCTTCGCTGGGAGCTTTCTTT	CSVEDPPSLGAFF
.	TRBD1	TRBV2	TRBJ1-1	TGTGCCAGCAAAACAGGGGGCTACACTGAAGCTTTCTTT	CASKTGGYTEAFF
.	.	TRBV5-1	TRBJ1-4	TGCGCCAGCAGCCAAAGTTCAACTAATGAAAAACTGTTTTTT	CASSQSSTNEKLFF
.	.	TRBV18	TRBJ2-1	TGTGCCAGCTCACAAACACAAGGGAATGAGCAGTTCTTC	CASSQTQGNEQFF
.	.	TRBV27	TRBJ1-5	TGTGCCAGCAGTTTAGCAGGGAACAATCAGCCCCAGCATTTT	CASSLAGNNQPQHF
.	TRBD1	TRBV10-3	TRBJ1-2	TGTGCCATCAGTGAGTCGGGACAGGGGTCTGGCTACACCTTC	CAISESGQGSGYTF
few	TRBD1	TRBV4-1	TRBJ2-1	TGCGCCAGCAGCCAAGATCCGACAGGGATAATGAGTGAGCAGTTCTTC	CASSQDPTGIMSEQFF
.	.	TRBV14	TRBJ1-2	TGTGCCAGCAGCCACGGGCTAATTAACTATGGCTACACCTTC	CASSHGLINYGYTF
.	TRBD2	TRBV11-3	TRBJ2-4	TGTGCCAGCAGCTCCCGTGCCACCATAGCGGGAGAGGGAAACATTCAGTACTTC	CASSSRATIAGEGNIQYF
few	.	TRBV5-1	TRBJ2-1	TGCGCCAGCAGCCCCGGGGGCGGGATTGGCGATGAGCAGTTCTTC	CASSPGGGIGDEQFF
.	.	TRBV20-1	TRBJ2-7	TGCAGTGCTTACTCCTACGAGCAGTACTTC	CSAYSYEQYF
.	TRBD2	TRBV5-8	TRBJ2-1	TGTGCCAGCAGCGACGGGAGACTAGCGGGAGGGCCCCTCTACAATGAGCAGTTCTTC	CASSDGRLAGGPLYNEQFF
.	.	TRBV29-1	TRBJ1-1	TGCAGCGTTGGCGGATATAGGGCAGGGAAGGGGATGAACACTGAAGCTTTCTTT	CSVGGYRAGKGMNTEAFF
.	TRBD1	TRBV7-8	TRBJ2-1	TGTGCCAGCAGCTTAGGAGGACAGGGGAGCTCCTACAATGAGCAGTTCTTC	CASSLGGQGSSYNEQFF
.	.	TRBV6-5	TRBJ1-1	TGTGCCAGCAGTTCCACCGGGCCTAACACTGAAGCTTTCTTT	CASSSTGPNTEAFF
few	.	TRBV28	TRBJ1-2	TGTGCCAGCAGTTTAAACCAGGGAATCTATCGGGGCTACACCTTC	CASSLNQGIYRGYTF
.	.	TRBV18	TRBJ1-2	TGTGCCAGCTCACCACAGGAAACTATGGAGTCCGGCTACACCTTC	CASSPQETMESGYTF
.	.	TRBV6-1	TRBJ1-1	TGTGCCAGCATCGGCCCCGCTCGTGAAGCTTTCTTT	CASIGPAREAFF
.	.	TRBV7-8	TRBJ2-6	TGTGCCAGCAGTCTGGGCAGCTCTGGGGCCAACGTCCTGACTTTC	CASSLGSSGANVLTF
few	.	TRBV11-2	TRBJ1-2	TGTGCCAGCAGCATGGACAGTAACTATGGCTACACCTTC	CASSMDSNYGYTF
.	.	TRBV4-3	TRBJ2-1	TGCGCCAGCAGCCAAGAACAGGGCTACTACAATGAGCAGTTCTTC	CASSQEQGYYNEQFF
once	.	TRBV11-2	TRBJ2-3	TGTGCCAGCAGCTTAGCGCCGGGTAGCACAGATACGCAGTATTTT	CASSLAPGSTDTQYF
.	.	TRBV7-2	TRBJ1-2	TGTGCCAGCAGCTTAGCCGGGACACCTAACTATGGCTACACCTTC	CASSLAGTPNYGYTF
.	.	TRBV6-6	TRBJ2-7	TGTGCCAGCAGTTACTTGTTAAGCTCCTACGAGCAGTACTTC	CASSYLLSSYEQYF
few	.	TRBV5-6	TRBJ1-1	TGTGCCAGCAGCCGGGTAGGGGACACTGAAGCTTTCTTT	CASSRVGDTEAFF
.	TRBD2	TRBV30	TRBJ2-2	TGTGCCTCCAACTTAGGACTAGCCGGGGAGCTGTTTTTT	CASNLGLAGELFF
.	.	TRBV30	TRBJ1-1	TGTGCCTGGAGTGTAGTGGGGGGGCCCAACACTGAAGCTTTCTTT	CAWSVVGGPNTEAFF
.	.	TRBV2	TRBJ1-5	TGTGCCAGCAGGCGGGACATTTATCAGCCCCAGCATTTT	CASRRDIYQPQHF
.	.	TRBV7-9	TRBJ2-1	TGTGCCGCAGATGGGCAGGGTCGATCCAATGAGCAGTTCTTC	CAADGQGRSNEQFF
.	.	TRBV20-1	TRBJ2-3	TGCAGTGCTAGAATTACAGATACGCAGTATTTT	CSARITDTQYF
.	.	TRBV7-8	TRBJ2-3	TGTGCCAGCAGCTCACAGGGCCCAGATACGCAGTATTTT	CASSSQGPDTQYF